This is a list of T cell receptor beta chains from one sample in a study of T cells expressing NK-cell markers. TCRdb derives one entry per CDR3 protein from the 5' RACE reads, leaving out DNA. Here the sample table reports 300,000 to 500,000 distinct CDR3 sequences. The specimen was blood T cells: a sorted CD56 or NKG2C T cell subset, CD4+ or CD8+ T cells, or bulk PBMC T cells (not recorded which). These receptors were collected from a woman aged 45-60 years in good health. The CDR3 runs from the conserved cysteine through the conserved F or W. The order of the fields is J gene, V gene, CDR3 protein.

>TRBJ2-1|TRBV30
CAWAPLAYNEQFF
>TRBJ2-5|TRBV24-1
CATSDPGLGQETQYF
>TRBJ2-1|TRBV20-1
CSASFLLGEQFF
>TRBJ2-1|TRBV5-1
CASLPLTLPDSSYNEQFF
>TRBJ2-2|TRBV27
CASKIAGGFTGELFF
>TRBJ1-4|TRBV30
CAWSFGQINEKLFF
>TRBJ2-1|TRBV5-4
CASTERTTYNEQFF
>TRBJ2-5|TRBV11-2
CASSRGEGVQETQYF
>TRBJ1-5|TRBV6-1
CASVRQPAPKEPQHF
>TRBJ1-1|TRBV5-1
CASSLSQNFEAFF
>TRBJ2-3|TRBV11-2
CASSGPGGAGHTDTQYF
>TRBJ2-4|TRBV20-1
CSAPHQIVAKNIQYF
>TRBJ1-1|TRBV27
CASRPQGRIPTEAFF
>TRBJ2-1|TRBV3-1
CASSPVAGRAYLYNEQFF
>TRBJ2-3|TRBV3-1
CASSPNLGGLTDTQYF
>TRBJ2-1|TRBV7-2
CASSLGLIATSYNEQFF
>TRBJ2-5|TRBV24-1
CATSALRGLAGGETQYF
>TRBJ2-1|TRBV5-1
CASSVTSGAYNEQFF
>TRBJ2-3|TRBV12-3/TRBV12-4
CASSSSGRAFTDTQYF
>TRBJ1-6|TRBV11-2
CASSNMLGSVKVFHF
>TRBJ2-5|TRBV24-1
CATSGTGTGTQYF
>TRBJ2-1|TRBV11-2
CASSYDKPHEQFF
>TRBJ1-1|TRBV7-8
CASSLTPRTEAFF
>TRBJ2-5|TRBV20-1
CSASHLAGDSETQYF
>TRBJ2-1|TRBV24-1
CATSDSGEENYNEQFF
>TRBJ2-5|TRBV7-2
CASSKSWQETQYF
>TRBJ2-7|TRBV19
CASSTDLTGTGTYEQYF
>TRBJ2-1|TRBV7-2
CASTLGLAGGPWEQFF
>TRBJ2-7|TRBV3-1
CASSSGATSGRASSYEQYF
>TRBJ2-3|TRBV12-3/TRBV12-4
CASSYTRNTDTQYF
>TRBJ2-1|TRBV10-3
CAISEPGTTPRYNEQFF
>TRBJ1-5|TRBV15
CATSSQTSTQHF
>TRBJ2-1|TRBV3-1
CASSPGWTSEQFF
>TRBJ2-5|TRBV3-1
CASSQEARRDSRGGETQYF
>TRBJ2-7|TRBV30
CAWTVEKYEQYF
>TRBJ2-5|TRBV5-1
CASSLNPGGTETQYF
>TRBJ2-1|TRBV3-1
CASSQVKGLAGYNEQFF
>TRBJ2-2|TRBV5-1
CASRRDTWNTGELFF
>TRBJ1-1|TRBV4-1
CASSLSPDRDEAFF
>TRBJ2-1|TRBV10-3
CAIRGLAGNNEQFF
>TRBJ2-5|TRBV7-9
CASSFGLETQYF
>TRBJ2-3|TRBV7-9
CASSRGGLITDTQYF
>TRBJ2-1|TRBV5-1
CASSLRSGGGNEQFF
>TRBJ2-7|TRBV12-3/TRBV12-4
CASTDLAGGVYEQYF
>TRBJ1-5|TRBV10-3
CAISETGTSNQPQHF
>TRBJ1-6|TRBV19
CASKFGGVSPLHF
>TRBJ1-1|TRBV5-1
CASSLRPGNTEAFF
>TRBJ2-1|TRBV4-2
CASSRGYGPNEQFF
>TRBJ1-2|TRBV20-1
CSVTGGGYGYTF
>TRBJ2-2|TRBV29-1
CSVPTGLLSGELFF
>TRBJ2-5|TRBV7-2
CASSLDSFRETQYF
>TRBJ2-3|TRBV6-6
CASQAALRRDTQYF